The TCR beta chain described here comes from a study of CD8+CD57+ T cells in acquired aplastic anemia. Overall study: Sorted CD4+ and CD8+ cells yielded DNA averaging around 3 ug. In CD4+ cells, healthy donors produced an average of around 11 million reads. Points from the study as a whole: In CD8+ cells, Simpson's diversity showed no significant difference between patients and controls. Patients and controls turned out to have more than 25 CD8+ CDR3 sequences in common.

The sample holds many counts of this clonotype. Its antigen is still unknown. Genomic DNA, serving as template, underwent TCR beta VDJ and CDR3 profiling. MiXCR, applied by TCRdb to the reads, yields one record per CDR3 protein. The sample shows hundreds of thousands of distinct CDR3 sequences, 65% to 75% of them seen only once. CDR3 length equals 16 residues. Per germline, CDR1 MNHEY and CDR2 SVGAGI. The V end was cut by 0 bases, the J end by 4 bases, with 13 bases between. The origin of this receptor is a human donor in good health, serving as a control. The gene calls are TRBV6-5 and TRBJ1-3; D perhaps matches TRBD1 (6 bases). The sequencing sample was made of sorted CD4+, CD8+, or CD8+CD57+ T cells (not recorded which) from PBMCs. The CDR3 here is CASSYSNPGQGNTIYF. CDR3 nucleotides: TGTGCCAGCAGTTACTCGAACCCGGGACAAGGAAACACCATATATTTT.